Presented here are 21 T cell receptor beta chains from one specimen sequenced in a study of regulatory dendritic cells for organ transplantation. Sequencing was performed with immunoSEQ multiplex PCR; in TCRdb, only in-frame clones are kept and a portion is missing. The repertoire holds 35,000 to 40,000 clones, with under 95% as singletons. The sequenced sample consisted of naive CD8+ T cells from blood. Subset: CD45RA+ naive T cells. These TCRs come from a human donor in good health.

CDR3 sequence reads: CASSPGQGDGMGRFF. CDR3 bases: TGTGCCAGCAGCCCGGGACAGGGTGATGGGATGGGTAGGTTCTTC. This sequence joins TRBV13 and TRBJ2-1; 9 bases agree with TRBD1. Trimming took 5 bases from V and 15 from J; bases not matched to a gene: 17. The CDR3 is made up of 15 amino acids. Germline V lookup: CDR1 PRHDT, CDR2 FYEKMQ (reference sequence). Full variable domain (rest looked up from reference TRBV13 and TRBJ2-1): AAGVIQSPRHLIKEKRETATLKCYPIPRHDTVYWYQQGPGQDPQFLISFYEKMQSDKGSIPDRFSAQQFSDYHSELNMSSLELGDSALYFCASSPGQGDGMGRFFGPGTRLTVL.

The chain combines TRBV28 with TRBJ2-3; TRBD1 might be the D (6 bases). Between the trimmed V and J ends, which lost 3 bases and 1 base, there was a span of 20 bases. This CDR3 comprises 18 residues. The V gene's germline CDR1 is MDHEN and CDR2 SYDVKM. The DNA of the CDR3 is TGTGCCAGCAGTTTTGGTTGGGGGCAGGGGCATGGCACAGATACGCAGTATTTT. As protein: CASSFGWGQGHGTDTQYF.

V usage is TRBV19 and J usage is TRBJ2-5, with D possibly being TRBD1 or TRBD2 (6 bases each). Trimming took off 5 bases at V and 4 bases at J, with 17 bases between the two ends. CDR1 LNHDA and CDR2 SQIVND come from the germline V gene (reference sequence). CDR3 length equals 15 residues. This CDR3 is CASSLGGRGGETQYF. The CDR3, as DNA: TGTGCCAGTAGTCTCGGGGGCCGGGGCGGAGAGACCCAGTACTTC.

The rearrangement links TRBV27 to TRBJ2-7, with 8 bases identical to TRBD2. Germline V CDR1 and CDR2: MNHEY, SMNVEV (reference sequence). The J segment lost 0 bases and the V segment lost 5 bases, leaving 3 bases of the junction unmatched. This CDR3 has 14 amino acids. This chain's CDR3 is CASSIAGSSYEQYF. CDR3 in DNA: TGTGCCAGCAGTATAGCGGGAAGCTCCTACGAGCAGTACTTC.

The chain couples TRBV19 to TRBJ2-7; 10 positions agree with TRBD1. This CDR3 spans 14 amino acids. The V segment lost 7 bases and the J segment 4 bases; nucleotides outside the gene matches: 7. Germline CDR1 and CDR2: LNHDA and SQIVND (reference sequence). CDR3 DNA sequence: TGTGCCAGTACCCCGACAGGGGGCAGTTACGAGCAGTACTTC. Its translation: CASTPTGGSYEQYF.

CDR3 DNA: TGTGCCAGCAGTTATGACAGGGGGTATGGCTACACCTTC. It encodes CASSYDRGYGYTF. This chain joins TRBV7-9 and TRBJ1-2; TRBD1 agrees at 9 bases. The CDR3 consists of 13 residues. The germline V gene has CDR1 SEHNR and CDR2 FQNEAQ (reference sequence). The trim removed 6 bases at V and 5 bases at J, leaving 4 bases unmatched.

J is TRBJ2-1 and V is TRBV7-3, with D possibly TRBD2 on 5 matching bases. The CDR3 is made up of 17 amino acids. V was trimmed by 2 bases and J by 0 bases, leaving 14 bases between them. Germline loops: CDR1 SGHTA, CDR2 FQGTGA. DNA of the CDR3: TGTGCCAGCAGCTTATCGAGCGGCCGAACCTCCTACAATGAGCAGTTCTTC. It encodes CASSLSSGRTSYNEQFF.

The V and J genes are TRBV6-5 and TRBJ2-1, with D unclear. The germline V gene has CDR1 MNHEY and CDR2 SVGAGI. The CDR3 length is 13 residues. Trimming stripped 2 bases from V and 4 bases from J, with 6 bases between. This chain's CDR3 is CASSYRPYNEQFF. The CDR3 nucleotides are TGTGCCAGCAGTTACCGGCCATACAATGAGCAGTTCTTC.

V and J are TRBV6-4 and TRBJ1-2; D gene uncertain. Trimming removed 3 bases from V and 1 base from J, with 27 bases in between. This CDR3 contains 20 residues. CDR1 is MRHNA and CDR2 is SNTAGT in the germline V gene. CDR3 nucleotides: TGTGCCAGCAGTGAGCGACCCTTCCAGGTTCCCCGCAACATTAACTATGGCTACACCTTC. Its protein is CASSERPFQVPRNINYGYTF.

V and J are TRBV13 and TRBJ1-1; D is possibly TRBD1 (6 bases). CDR1 is PRHDT and CDR2 is FYEKMQ in the germline V gene (reference sequence). V was pared by 7 bases and J by 5 bases, with 17 bases between. The CDR3 totals 14 residues. CDR3 region: CASTIGGGSTEAFF. CDR3 nucleotides: TGTGCCAGCACCATAGGGGGTGGTTCAACTGAAGCTTTCTTT.

The DNA of the CDR3 is TGTGCCAGCAGTTTAGCCAAGGGGGCTATAGAGACCCAGTACTTC. It translates to CASSLAKGAIETQYF. This chain joins TRBV27 and TRBJ2-5; 7 nucleotides match TRBD1. Germline V gene lookup returns CDR1 MNHEY and CDR2 SMNVEV (reference sequence). This CDR3 contains 15 residues. With 2 bases clipped from V and 4 bases from J, the junction kept 7 bases outside the gene matches.

The chain uses TRBV28 and TRBJ2-3; TRBD2 agrees at 10 bases. Germline trimming cut 2 bases from V and 11 bases from J; bases unmatched to any gene: 1. Germline V gene data show CDR1 as MDHEN and CDR2 as SYDVKM. The CDR3 spans 12 residues. The chain's CDR3 is CASSLGLAEQYF. Written as DNA, the CDR3 is TGTGCCAGCAGTTTAGGACTAGCGGAGCAGTATTTT.

This chain uses TRBV13 with TRBJ2-5; 7 bases are shared with TRBD2. CDR3 size: 15 residues. V shed 5 bases, J shed 4 bases, and the junction held 10 bases outside the gene matches. Germline-derived CDR1 and CDR2 are PRHDT and FYEKMQ (reference sequence). CDR3 bases: TGTGCCAGCAGCCCGACTAGCTGGGTGGGAGAGACCCAGTACTTC. Protein: CASSPTSWVGETQYF. The full variable domain, rest sourced from reference TRBV13 and TRBJ2-5, is AAGVIQSPRHLIKEKRETATLKCYPIPRHDTVYWYQQGPGQDPQFLISFYEKMQSDKGSIPDRFSAQQFSDYHSELNMSSLELGDSALYFCASSPTSWVGETQYFGPGTRLLVL.

V usage is TRBV9 and J usage is TRBJ2-7; 13 bases are shared with TRBD2. The CDR3 sequence is 15 residues long. The germline CDR1 and CDR2 sequences are SGDLS and YYNGEE. Unmatched junction bases numbered 5, after V lost 3 bases and J lost 5 bases. CDR3 bases: TGTGCCAGCAGCGAGGGGACTAGCGGGAACGACGAGCAGTACTTC. It encodes CASSEGTSGNDEQYF.

This clone was recorded only once. This CDR3 reads CASSFLAGGETQYF. In DNA form, the CDR3 reads TGTGCCAGCAGCTTTCTAGCGGGCGGGGAGACCCAGTACTTC. The chain has TRBV5-4 and TRBJ2-5, with 8 bases aligning to TRBD2. J lost 5 bases, V lost 2 bases, and 5 bases had no gene match. Germline values: CDR1 SGHNT, CDR2 YYREEE (reference sequence). The CDR3 contains 14 residues.

V and J are TRBV7-9 and TRBJ2-3; maybe TRBD2 (6 bases). Germline V gives CDR1 SEHNR, CDR2 FQNEAQ (reference sequence). Trimming removed 2 bases at V and 3 bases at J, with 12 bases between. This CDR3 has 15 residues. The DNA of the CDR3 is TGTGCCAGCAGCTTACGGGGGAGGAGTACAGATACGCAGTATTTT. Translated: CASSLRGRSTDTQYF. The complete variable domain, with remaining parts taken from reference TRBV7-9 and TRBJ2-3, reads DTGVSQNPRHKITKRGQNVTFRCDPISEHNRLYWYRQTLGQGPEFLTYFQNEAQLEKSRLLSDRFSAERPKGSFSTLEIQRTEQGDSAMYLCASSLRGRSTDTQYFGPGTRLTVL.

The CDR3 region has the DNA TGTGCCAGCAGCCAAGTATTCGGGACTAGGGCCACAGATACGCAGTATTTT. This sequence encodes CASSQVFGTRATDTQYF. The chain combines TRBV14 with TRBJ2-3, with TRBD2 identical over 8 bases. This CDR3 is built from 17 residues. Germline V CDR1 and CDR2: SGHDN, FVKESK. V lost 1 base and J lost 2; bases outside the gene matches: 8.

The chain has TRBV28 and TRBJ2-2; D remains unclear. Per the germline V gene, CDR1 is MDHEN and CDR2 is SYDVKM. Trimming left V 6 bases short and J 0 bases short, with 5 bases between. The CDR3 covers 13 residues. Here the CDR3 reads CASSITNTGELFF. The CDR3 DNA is TGTGCCAGCAGCATTACGAACACCGGGGAGCTGTTTTTT.

The DNA for the CDR3 is TGTGCCAGTAGTCCTTCATCCCGAGACGACAACTATGGCTACACCTTC. Its translation is CASSPSSRDDNYGYTF. The J gene is TRBJ1-2, the V gene TRBV19; no clear D gene. The germline V gene encodes CDR1 LNHDA and CDR2 SQIVND (reference sequence). The CDR3 has 16 residues. Trimming stripped 5 bases from V and 2 bases from J, with 18 bases between.

As DNA, the CDR3 is TGCGCCAGCAGTAGGGCACCCAACACTGAAGCTTTCTTT. It encodes CASSRAPNTEAFF. The chain recombines TRBV5-1 with TRBJ1-1; D is ambiguous. The CDR3 loop spans 13 amino acids. Trimming removed 5 bases from V and 2 bases from J, with 10 bases in between. Germline V gives CDR1 SGHRS, CDR2 YFSETQ.

This sequence joins TRBV2 and TRBJ2-6; no definite D call. CDR3 length: 14 residues. Between the trimmed V and J ends, which lost 7 bases and 0 bases, there was a span of 7 bases. Germline lookup yields CDR1 SNHLY and CDR2 FYNNEI. DNA of the CDR3: TGTGCCAGCACGCAGGCCTCTGGGGCCAACGTCCTGACTTTC. This encodes CASTQASGANVLTF.